This TCR beta chain is drawn from a study of Ad26.COV2.S vaccination and SARS-CoV-2 variants. The overall study: The vaccine Ad26.COV2.S was put into the muscle once, or twice with 56 days between.

Here immunoSEQ multiplex PCR was the method, and the copy in TCRdb shows in-frame clones only, minus some. The sample holds 240,000 or so clones; around nine tenths are singletons and the top ten take 9.5% to 12%. Treatment reported: roughly 19 received Ad26.COV2.S at low or high dose, single or two shots; about 5 received placebo; per-sample allocation not given. Sampling occurred on day 63 after the first vaccine or placebo injection. An adult donor aged 18-55 years was enrolled in Boston. The V and J ends lost 4 bases and 1 base respectively, with 15 bases between them. Germline V CDR1 and CDR2: MNHEY, SMNVEV (reference sequence). This CDR3 spans 16 amino acids.

The V and J genes are TRBV27 and TRBJ2-3; D tentatively fits TRBD1 or TRBD2 (5 bases each). The TCR originated in a person aged 18-65 years who received the Ad26.COV2.S COVID-19 vaccine or a placebo. This specimen consisted of peripheral blood, obtained in a trial of Ad26.COV2.S vaccine versus placebo. CDR3 nucleotides: TGTGCCAGCAGTTCAGAGGGACGCCCCCGCACAGATACGCAGTATTTT. Translating gives CASSSEGRPRTDTQYF.